This is a list of T cell receptor beta chains from one sample in a study of beta chain features in type 1 diabetes. This table comes from immunoSEQ multiplex PCR, and its TCRdb copy is limited to in-frame clones, with some not included. The sample carries fewer than 900,000 clones, under 20% recorded once. Sequenced sample: naive CD4+ T cells from blood. Receptors were obtained from a woman between 18 and 29 years old in good health. The CDR3 runs from the conserved cysteine through the conserved F or W. The order of the fields is V gene, clone size, J gene, D gene, CDR3 protein, CDR3 DNA. The D gene is left open where the match is weak. Size is stated for part of the rows, as once, few or many counts, or as a class when the clone is expanded.

>TRBV7-2|NA|TRBJ2-5|NA
CASSFVGGETQYF
TGTGCCAGCAGCTTTGTTGGGGGGGAGACCCAGTACTTC
>TRBV28|once|TRBJ2-7|NA
CASSLRDRQYF
TGTGCCAGCAGTTTAAGGGACCGGCAGTACTTC
>TRBV2|NA|TRBJ1-5|TRBD1
CASTQGDSNQPQHF
TGTGCCAGTACACAGGGGGATAGCAATCAGCCCCAGCATTTT
>TRBV10-3|NA|TRBJ2-7|TRBD1
CAISSGQGGYEQYF
TGTGCCATCAGCTCGGGACAGGGAGGTTACGAGCAGTACTTC
>TRBV5-1|few|TRBJ2-5|TRBD1
CASSRDRGETQYF
TGCGCCAGCAGCCGGGACAGGGGAGAGACCCAGTACTTC
>TRBV5-1|NA|TRBJ2-3|TRBD1
CASSKDRADTQYF
TGCGCCAGCAGCAAGGACAGGGCAGATACGCAGTATTTT
>TRBV7-9|NA|TRBJ2-1|TRBD2
CASSQWVTSGRDEQFF
TGTGCCAGCAGCCAATGGGTGACTAGCGGGAGGGATGAGCAGTTCTTC
>TRBV5-1|few|TRBJ1-2|NA
CASSPLGDYGYTF
TGCGCCAGCAGCCCCCTGGGTGACTATGGCTACACCTTC
>TRBV7-9|few|TRBJ1-5|NA
CASSSSTGSWNQPQHF
TGTGCCAGCAGCTCATCTACAGGGTCGTGGAATCAGCCCCAGCATTTT
>TRBV5-1|NA|TRBJ2-5|TRBD1
CASTLDREETQYF
TGCGCCAGCACCCTGGACAGGGAAGAGACCCAGTACTTC
>TRBV18|NA|TRBJ2-1|TRBD2
CASSPPRGTSGRDNEQFF
TGTGCCAGCTCACCACCGCGGGGGACTAGCGGGAGGGATAATGAGCAGTTCTTC
>TRBV5-4|few|TRBJ1-1|NA
CASSLGRTLNTEAFF
TGTGCCAGCAGCTTGGGACGGACTCTGAACACTGAAGCTTTCTTT
>TRBV7-8|NA|TRBJ1-1|NA
CASSYGTVNREAFF
TGTGCCAGCAGCTATGGGACGGTGAACAGGGAAGCTTTCTTT
>TRBV12-5|few|TRBJ2-1|TRBD2
CASGFGVAGGNNEQFF
TGTGCTAGTGGTTTTGGGGTAGCGGGAGGGAACAATGAGCAGTTCTTC
>TRBV28|once|TRBJ2-7|NA
CASSAGQTPYEQYF
TGTGCCAGCAGCGCGGGACAGACCCCTTACGAGCAGTACTTC
>TRBV6-6|NA|TRBJ2-5|TRBD2
CASSSRTSGSRETQYF
TGTGCCAGCAGTTCGAGGACTAGCGGGAGTAGAGAGACCCAGTACTTC
>TRBV2|few|TRBJ1-2|TRBD1
CASREVGTAYGYTF
TGTGCCAGCAGGGAGGTCGGGACAGCCTATGGCTACACCTTC
>TRBV15|NA|TRBJ2-2|NA
CATSVANTGELFF
TGTGCCACCAGCGTAGCGAACACCGGGGAGCTGTTTTTT
>TRBV27|NA|TRBJ2-1|TRBD2
CASSLAGGNEQFF
TGTGCCAGCAGCTTAGCGGGAGGGAATGAGCAGTTCTTC
>TRBV18|few|TRBJ2-7|NA
CASSPPAGAPFEQYF
TGTGCCAGCTCACCACCCGCAGGGGCTCCCTTCGAGCAGTACTTC
>TRBV28|few|TRBJ1-1|NA
CASTQGTNTEAFF
TGTGCCAGCACCCAGGGAACGAACACTGAAGCTTTCTTT
>TRBV5-1|NA|TRBJ2-1|NA
CASSAPMSRRSNEQFF
TGCGCCAGCAGCGCCCCGATGAGTCGAAGGAGCAATGAGCAGTTCTTC
>TRBV5-1|NA|TRBJ2-5|NA
CASSPTLQFWGSKKTQYF
TGCGCCAGCAGCCCTACCCTACAGTTTTGGGGCTCTAAGAAGACCCAGTACTTC
>TRBV6-5|NA|TRBJ2-7|NA
CASSLTVTSHEQYF
TGTGCCAGCAGTTTGACGGTGACGTCTCACGAGCAGTACTTC
>TRBV5-4|few|TRBJ2-7|NA
CASSLGRTSPQYEQYF
TGTGCCAGCAGCTTGGGGCGGACCTCCCCACAGTACGAGCAGTACTTC
>TRBV9|NA|TRBJ2-3|TRBD2
CASSVQGLAGTDTQYF
TGTGCCAGCAGCGTACAGGGACTAGCTGGCACAGATACGCAGTATTTT
>TRBV7-2|few|TRBJ2-3|TRBD2
CASSFSGAGAVDTQYF
TGTGCCAGCAGCTTTAGTGGGGCGGGAGCTGTAGATACGCAGTATTTT
>TRBV7-3|few|TRBJ2-7|NA
CASSQLQGAYEQYF
TGTGCCAGCAGCCAACTACAAGGAGCCTACGAGCAGTACTTC
>TRBV6-6|NA|TRBJ2-3|NA
CASSGLDTQYF
TGTGCCAGCAGTGGACTTGATACGCAGTATTTT
>TRBV6-5|once|TRBJ1-2|NA
CASSYGRWNYGYTF
TGTGCCAGCAGTTACGGCCGATGGAACTATGGCTACACCTTC
>TRBV7-2|NA|TRBJ1-1|TRBD1
CASSLRGLRDTEAFF
TGTGCCAGCAGCTTAAGGGGGCTTAGGGACACTGAAGCTTTCTTT
>TRBV29-1|few|TRBJ2-2|NA
CSVTRSGELFF
TGCAGCGTTACTAGGTCCGGGGAGCTGTTTTTT
>TRBV13|many|TRBJ1-1|NA
CASSVNTEAFF
TGTGCCAGCAGCGTTAACACTGAAGCTTTCTTT
>TRBV28|NA|TRBJ1-5|TRBD1
CASSSPTGVNQPQHF
TGTGCCAGCAGTTCGCCGACAGGGGTTAATCAGCCCCAGCATTTT
>TRBV27|few|TRBJ2-3|TRBD1
CASSFDRGGTDTQYF
TGTGCCAGCAGTTTCGACAGGGGGGGGACAGATACGCAGTATTTT
>TRBV6-1|NA|TRBJ1-5|NA
CASSEGVWDQPQHF
TGTGCCAGCAGTGAAGGGGTATGGGATCAGCCCCAGCATTTT
>TRBV6-1|few|TRBJ2-1|NA
CASSGARNREQFF
TGTGCCAGCAGTGGGGCCAGGAACCGTGAGCAGTTCTTC
>TRBV21-1|NA|TRBJ2-2|NA
CASRPGQNTGELFF
TGTGCCAGCCGCCCGGGACAGAACACCGGGGAGCTGTTTTTT
>TRBV7-3|NA|TRBJ2-1|TRBD1
CASRGQGSDEQFF
TGTGCCAGCAGGGGACAGGGATCGGATGAGCAGTTCTTC
>TRBV7-9|few|TRBJ2-1|NA
CASSSAGTINEQFF
TGTGCCAGCAGCTCCGCCGGGACAATCAATGAGCAGTTCTTC
>TRBV27|NA|TRBJ2-6|NA
CASSLYSEGQINVLTF
TGTGCCAGCAGTTTATATTCAGAGGGACAAATCAACGTCCTGACTTTC
>TRBV28|NA|TRBJ2-1|TRBD2
CASSPSSGSRGEQFF
TGTGCCAGCAGCCCCTCTAGCGGGAGCAGGGGTGAGCAGTTCTTC